The TCR beta chain under discussion was sequenced for a study of shared clonotypes between healthy human individuals. Losses at the gene ends were 6 bases for V and 5 bases for J; bases not matched to a gene: 9. The CDR3 totals 17 residues. Germline CDR1 reads WNHNN; CDR2 reads SYGVQD (reference sequence). Whole-study results and caveats: What naive subsets generally showed was a larger estimated richness than memory subsets showed. The expectation was that sequencing depth would affect clonotype sharing among donors.

As concerns this clone: Its antigen is still unknown.

Sorted subsets were amplified in replicate PCRs using approximately 0.2 ug DNA, 30,000 to 35,000 T cell genomes. Data came from immunoSEQ multiplex PCR; TCRdb stores just in-frame clones and leaves some out. The sample contains under 300,000 clones, 65% to 70% of which appear only once. The chain links TRBV10-1 to TRBJ2-1; 14 bases map to TRBD2. Sequencing was done on a sample of memory CD4+ T cells sorted from blood. Specified subset: CD45RA-negative fraction. The receptor comes from a man under 40 in good health. In DNA form, the CDR3 reads TGCGCCAGCAGCGGTGCGGGACTAGCGGGAGACGACAATGAGCAGTTCTTC. This gives the protein CASSGAGLAGDDNEQFF.